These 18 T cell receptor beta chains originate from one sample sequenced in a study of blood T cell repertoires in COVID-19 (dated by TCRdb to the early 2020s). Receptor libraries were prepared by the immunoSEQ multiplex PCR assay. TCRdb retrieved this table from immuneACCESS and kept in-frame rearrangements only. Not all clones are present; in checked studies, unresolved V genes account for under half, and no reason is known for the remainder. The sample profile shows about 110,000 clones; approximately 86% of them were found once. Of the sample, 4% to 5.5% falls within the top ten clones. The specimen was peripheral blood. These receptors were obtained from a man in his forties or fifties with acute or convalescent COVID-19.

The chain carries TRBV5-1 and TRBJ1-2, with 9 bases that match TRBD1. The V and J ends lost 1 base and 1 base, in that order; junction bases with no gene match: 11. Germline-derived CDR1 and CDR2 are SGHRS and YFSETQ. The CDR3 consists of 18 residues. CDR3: CASSLWGDRDRRNYGYTF. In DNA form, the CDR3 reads TGCGCCAGCAGCTTGTGGGGGGACAGGGATCGGCGTAACTATGGCTACACCTTC.

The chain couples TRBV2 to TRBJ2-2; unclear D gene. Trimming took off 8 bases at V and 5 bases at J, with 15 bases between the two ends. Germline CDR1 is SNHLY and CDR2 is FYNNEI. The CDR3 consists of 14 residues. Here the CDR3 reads CASLRKADTGELFF. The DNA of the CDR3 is TGTGCCAGCCTGAGGAAGGCAGATACCGGGGAGCTGTTTTTT.

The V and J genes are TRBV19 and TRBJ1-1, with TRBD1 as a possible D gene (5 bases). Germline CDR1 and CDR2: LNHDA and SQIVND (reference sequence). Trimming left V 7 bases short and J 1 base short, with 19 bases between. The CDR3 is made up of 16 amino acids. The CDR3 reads CASTIRAGRGNTEAFF. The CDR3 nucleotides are TGTGCCAGTACCATAAGGGCCGGGAGGGGGAACACTGAAGCTTTCTTT.

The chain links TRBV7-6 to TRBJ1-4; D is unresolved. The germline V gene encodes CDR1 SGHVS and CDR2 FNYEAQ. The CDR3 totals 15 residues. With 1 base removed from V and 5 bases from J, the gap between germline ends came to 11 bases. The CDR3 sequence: CASSLEPGFNEKLFF. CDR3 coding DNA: TGTGCCAGCAGCTTAGAGCCAGGATTCAATGAAAAACTGTTTTTT.

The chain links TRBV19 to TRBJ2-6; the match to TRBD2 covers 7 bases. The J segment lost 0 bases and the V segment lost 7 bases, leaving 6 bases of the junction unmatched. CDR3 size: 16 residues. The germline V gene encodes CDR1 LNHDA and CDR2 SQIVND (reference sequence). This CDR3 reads CASTTGGSSGANVLTF. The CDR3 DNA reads TGTGCCAGTACAACGGGAGGCAGCTCTGGGGCCAACGTCCTGACTTTC.

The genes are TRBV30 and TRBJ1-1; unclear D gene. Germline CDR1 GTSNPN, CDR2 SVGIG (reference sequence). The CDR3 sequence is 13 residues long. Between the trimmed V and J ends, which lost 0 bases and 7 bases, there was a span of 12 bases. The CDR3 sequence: CAWSVQIIDEAFF. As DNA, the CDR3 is TGTGCCTGGAGTGTACAGATCATTGATGAAGCTTTCTTT.

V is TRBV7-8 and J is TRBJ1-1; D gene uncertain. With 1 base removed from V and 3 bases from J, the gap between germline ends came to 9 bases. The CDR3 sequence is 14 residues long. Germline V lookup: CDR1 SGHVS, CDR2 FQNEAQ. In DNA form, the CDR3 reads TGTGCCAGCAGCTTAGAAATAGACTACACTGAAGCTTTCTTT. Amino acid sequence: CASSLEIDYTEAFF.

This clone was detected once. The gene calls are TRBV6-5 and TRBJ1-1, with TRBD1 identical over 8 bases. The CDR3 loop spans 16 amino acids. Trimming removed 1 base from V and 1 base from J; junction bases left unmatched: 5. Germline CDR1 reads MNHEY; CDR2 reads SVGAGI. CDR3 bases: TGTGCCAGCAGTTACTTCGGACAGGGTGGGAACACTGAAGCTTTCTTT. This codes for CASSYFGQGGNTEAFF.

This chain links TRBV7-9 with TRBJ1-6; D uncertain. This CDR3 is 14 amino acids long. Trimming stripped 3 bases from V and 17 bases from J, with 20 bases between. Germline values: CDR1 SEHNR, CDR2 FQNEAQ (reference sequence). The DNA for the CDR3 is TGTGCCAGCAGCTTGGGCTCCCAGGATGTGTGGGTCCACTTT. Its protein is CASSLGSQDVWVHF.

The CDR3 DNA reads TGTGCCAGCAGCAAAGACCCGGGACAGCCGAACACTGAAGCTTTCTTT. Translated, it gives CASSKDPGQPNTEAFF. This sequence joins TRBV7-3 and TRBJ1-1; TRBD1 agrees at 7 bases. CDR1 and CDR2 from the germline V gene are SGHTA and FQGTGA. CDR3 length: 16 residues. Trimming removed 5 bases from V and 1 base from J; junction bases left unmatched: 10.

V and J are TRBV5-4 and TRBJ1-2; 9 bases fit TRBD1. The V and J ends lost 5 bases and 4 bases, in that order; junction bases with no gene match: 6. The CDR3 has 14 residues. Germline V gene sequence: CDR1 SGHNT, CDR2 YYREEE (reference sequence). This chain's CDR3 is CASRTGGGIYGYTF. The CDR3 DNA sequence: TGTGCCAGCAGAACAGGGGGCGGAATCTATGGCTACACCTTC.

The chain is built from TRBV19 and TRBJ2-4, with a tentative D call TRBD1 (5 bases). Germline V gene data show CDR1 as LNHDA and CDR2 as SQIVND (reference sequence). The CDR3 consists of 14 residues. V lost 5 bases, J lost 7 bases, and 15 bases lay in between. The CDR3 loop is CASSPRHRRNIQYF. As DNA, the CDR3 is TGTGCCAGTAGTCCCCGACACAGGCGGAACATTCAGTACTTC.

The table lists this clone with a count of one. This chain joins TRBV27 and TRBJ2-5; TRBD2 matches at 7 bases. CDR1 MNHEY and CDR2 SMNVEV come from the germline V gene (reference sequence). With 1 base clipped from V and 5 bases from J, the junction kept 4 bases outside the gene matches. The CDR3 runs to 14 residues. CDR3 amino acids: CASSLLRGWETQYF. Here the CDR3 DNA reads TGTGCCAGCAGTTTATTGCGGGGGTGGGAGACCCAGTACTTC.

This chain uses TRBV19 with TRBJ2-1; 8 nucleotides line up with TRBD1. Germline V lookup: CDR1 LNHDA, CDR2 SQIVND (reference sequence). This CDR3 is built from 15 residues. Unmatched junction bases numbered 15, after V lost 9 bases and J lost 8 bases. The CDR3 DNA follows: TGTGCCAGCTCCCTGAGGCAGGGGGCTGGGGATGAGCAGTTCTTC. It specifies CASSLRQGAGDEQFF. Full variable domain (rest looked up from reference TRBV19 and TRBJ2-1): DGGITQSPKYLFRKEGQNVTLSCEQNLNHDAMYWYRQDPGQGLRLIYYSQIVNDFQKGDIAEGYSVSREKKESFPLTVTSAQKNPTAFYLCASSLRQGAGDEQFFGPGTRLTVL.

The chain's CDR3 is CAWSPTTMMYSNQPQHF. CDR3 coding DNA: TGTGCCTGGAGTCCTACCACGATGATGTATAGCAATCAGCCCCAGCATTTT. The chain couples TRBV30 to TRBJ1-5; D not certain. Germline assignment: CDR1 GTSNPN and CDR2 SVGIG (reference sequence). Trimming took 2 bases from V and 0 from J, leaving 17 bases between them. This CDR3 has 17 residues.

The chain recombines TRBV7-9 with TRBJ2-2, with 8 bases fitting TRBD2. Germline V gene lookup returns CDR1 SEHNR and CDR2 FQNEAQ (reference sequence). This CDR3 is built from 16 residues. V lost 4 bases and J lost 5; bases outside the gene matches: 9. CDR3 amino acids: CASSSGGGRVTGELFF. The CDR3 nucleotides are TGTGCCAGCAGCTCCGGCGGGGGGCGGGTAACCGGGGAGCTGTTTTTT. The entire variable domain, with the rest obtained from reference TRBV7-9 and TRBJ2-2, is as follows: DTGVSQNPRHKITKRGQNVTFRCDPISEHNRLYWYRQTLGQGPEFLTYFQNEAQLEKSRLLSDRFSAERPKGSFSTLEIQRTEQGDSAMYLCASSSGGGRVTGELFFGEGSRLTVL.

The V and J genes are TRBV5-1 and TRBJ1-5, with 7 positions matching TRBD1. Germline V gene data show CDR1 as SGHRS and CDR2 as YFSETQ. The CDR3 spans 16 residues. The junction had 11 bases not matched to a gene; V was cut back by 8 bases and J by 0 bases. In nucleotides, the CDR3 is TGCGCCAGACGCGAAACAGGGGAAAATAGCAATCAGCCCCAGCATTTT. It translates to CARRETGENSNQPQHF.

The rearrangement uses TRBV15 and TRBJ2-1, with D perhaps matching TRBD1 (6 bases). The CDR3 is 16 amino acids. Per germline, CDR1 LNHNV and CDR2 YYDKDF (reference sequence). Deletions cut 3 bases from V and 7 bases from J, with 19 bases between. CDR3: CATSRWRAGASNEQFF. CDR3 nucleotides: TGTGCCACCAGCAGGTGGCGGGCAGGGGCGTCGAATGAGCAGTTCTTC.